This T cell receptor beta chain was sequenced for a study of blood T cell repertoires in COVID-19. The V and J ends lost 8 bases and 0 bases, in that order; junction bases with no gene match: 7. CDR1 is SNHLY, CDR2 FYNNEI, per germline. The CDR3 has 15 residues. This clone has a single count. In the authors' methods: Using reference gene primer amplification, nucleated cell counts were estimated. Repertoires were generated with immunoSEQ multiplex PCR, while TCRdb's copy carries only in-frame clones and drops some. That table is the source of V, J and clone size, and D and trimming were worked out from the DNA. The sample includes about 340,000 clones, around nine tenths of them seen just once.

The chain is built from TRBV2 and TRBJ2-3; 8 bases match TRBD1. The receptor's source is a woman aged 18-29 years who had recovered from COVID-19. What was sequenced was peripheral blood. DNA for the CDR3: TGTGCCAGCGACGGGACAGGCCGTAGCACAGATACGCAGTATTTT. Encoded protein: CASDGTGRSTDTQYF.